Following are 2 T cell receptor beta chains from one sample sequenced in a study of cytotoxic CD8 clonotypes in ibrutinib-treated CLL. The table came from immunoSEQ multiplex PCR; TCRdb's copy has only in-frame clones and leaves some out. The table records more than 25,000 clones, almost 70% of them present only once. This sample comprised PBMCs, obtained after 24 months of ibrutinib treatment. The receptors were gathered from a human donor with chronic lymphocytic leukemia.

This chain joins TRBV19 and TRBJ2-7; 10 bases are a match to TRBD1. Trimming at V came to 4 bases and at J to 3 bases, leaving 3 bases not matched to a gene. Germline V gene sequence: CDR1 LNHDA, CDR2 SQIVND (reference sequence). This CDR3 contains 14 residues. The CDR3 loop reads CASSRDRGDYEQYF. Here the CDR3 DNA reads TGTGCCAGTAGTAGGGACAGGGGTGACTACGAGCAGTACTTC.

CDR3 in DNA: TGTGCCAGCAGCTTAGGCAGGGGCTACGAGCAGTACTTC. Translated: CASSLGRGYEQYF. The chain carries TRBV13 and TRBJ2-7; TRBD1 might be the D (6 bases). Trimming left V 0 bases short and J 3 bases short, with 6 bases between. Germline V gene lookup returns CDR1 PRHDT and CDR2 FYEKMQ (reference sequence). The CDR3 loop spans 13 amino acids.